This TCR beta chain was sequenced in a study of cytomegalovirus exposure and HLA in healthy donors. Primers for the PCR totalled 60 Vbeta and 13 Jbeta. TCRdb's copy holds only in-frame clones and misses some; the assay was immunoSEQ multiplex PCR. The sample carries roughly 150,000 clones, approximately 81% recorded once. Study-level points and caveats: Analysis performed later found 16,951 TCR beta sequences associated with HLA alleles at 0.05 false discovery rate. Fewer N-insertions (relative to the roughly 630-donor mean) were reportedly seen in an Asian-associated ancestry cluster in a later analysis.

Details on this clone: Its matching antigen is unknown.

This receptor was obtained from a middle-aged man in good health and CMV-seropositive. The sequenced sample consisted of PBMCs.

CDR3: CASSVRAGNTIYF. DNA of the CDR3: TGTGCCAGCAGCGTGCGGGCTGGAAACACCATATATTTT. The chain combines TRBV7-3 with TRBJ1-3, with no clear D. The germline gives CDR1 SGHTA, CDR2 FQGTGA. Trimming took off 5 bases at V and 2 bases at J, with 7 bases between the two ends. This CDR3 comprises 13 residues.